A single sample gave rise to the 23 T cell receptor beta chains below, sequenced in a study of tissue T cells after allogeneic stem cell transplantation. Time point: mouse harvest day 7 after allogeneic transplant. Tail vein injection delivered 10^7 T-cell-depleted bone marrow cells and 10^6 splenic CD5+ T cells. The protocol was immunoSEQ multiplex PCR, while the TCRdb copy is restricted to in-frame clones and leaves out a portion. The sample holds roughly 7,600 clones, approximately 55% seen once. The sample taken for sequencing was gut tissue. The receptors stem from a female BALB/c mouse given C57BL/6 T cells with graft-versus-host disease after an allogeneic hematopoietic cell transplant.

This clone turned up a few times. Gene and germline names: mouse. The CDR3 end lies 1 residue beyond the end of the read and is filled in from the germline J gene. J is TRBJ1-3 and V is TRBV16; D remains unclear. CDR3 length: 14 residues. V was cut by 2 bases and J by 0 bases, with 5 bases left in between. Germline values: CDR1 SGHSA, CDR2 FRNQAP. CDR3 region: CASSLSNSGNTLYF. The CDR3 DNA, read in part, is TGTGCAAGCAGCTTAAGCAATTCTGGAAATACGCTCTAT.

A remark on this clone: Genes here carry mouse names. The read terminates 1 residue ahead of where the CDR3 ends, so the germline J gene completes it. This chain joins TRBV23 and TRBJ2-1; the D call of TRBD2 is as the table states it, not checked on the DNA. This CDR3 is built from 15 residues. Per the germline V gene, CDR1 is KGHTA and CDR2 is FQNQQP. The CDR3 region is CSSSPWGARDAEQFF. The covered CDR3 bases are TGCTCCAGCAGTCCTTGGGGGGCGAGGGATGCTGAGCAGTTC. Using reference TRBV23 and TRBJ2-1 for the parts outside the CDR3, the full variable domain is DAAVTQKPRYLIKMKGQEAEMKCIPEKGHTAVFWYQQKQSKELKFLIYFQNQQPLDQIDMVKERFSAVCPSSSLCSLGIRTCEAEDSALYLCSSSPWGARDAEQFFGPGTRLTVL.

Turning to this clone: Gene names are the mouse ones. Read coverage stops 1 residue before the CDR3 terminus; the germline J gene supplies the remainder. V gene TRBV2 combines with J gene TRBJ1-2; perhaps TRBD1 as D (5 bases). Germline V lookup: CDR1 LGHNA, CDR2 YSYQKL. The ends were cut back, 0 bases at V and 0 bases at J, with 8 bases in the middle. This CDR3 contains 15 residues. CDR3 sequence: CASSQERGANSDYTF. The sequenced CDR3 bases are TGTGCCAGCAGCCAAGAGCGGGGGGCAAACTCCGACTACACC.

In regard to this clone: Gene names follow the mouse nomenclature. The sequence runs out 1 residue before the end of the CDR3; the remainder is reconstructed from the germline J gene. The chain couples TRBV26 to TRBJ1-1, with D perhaps matching TRBD1 (5 bases). CDR1 and CDR2 (germline): KGHPV, FQNQEV (reference sequence). CDR3 length: 12 amino acids. V was clipped by 2 bases and J by 7 bases, with 8 bases between them. CDR3 DNA, as far as it was read: TGTGCCAGCAGTCTGGGACAACTAGAAGTCTTC. Its translation is CASSLGQLEVF. From start to end, the CDR3 is CASSLGQLEVFF.

About this clone: Gene labels here are mouse ones. The read falls 1 residue short of the CDR3 end, and the missing part is taken from the germline J gene. The chain couples TRBV26 to TRBJ1-3; D is perhaps TRBD1 (6 bases). CDR3 size: 15 residues. Germline values: CDR1 KGHPV, CDR2 FQNQEV (reference sequence). V lost 4 bases and J 0 bases, leaving 10 bases between the germline ends. The CDR3 bases that were read are TGTGCCAGCAGTCGCCAGGGGAATTCTGGAAATACGCTCTAT. As protein: CASSRQGNSGNTLY. The full CDR3 sequence reads CASSRQGNSGNTLYF.

This clone showed up just a few times. Gene names and germline match the mouse. Sequencing ends 1 residue short of the CDR3 end; the germline J gene provides the rest. V usage is TRBV19 and J usage is TRBJ2-7; 8 bases agree with TRBD2. The ends lost 1 base at V and 7 bases at J; junction bases unmatched: 4. The germline V gene encodes CDR1 FNHDT and CDR2 SITEND (reference sequence). The CDR3 is made up of 13 amino acids. The DNA read from the CDR3 is TGTGCCAGCAGTATAAGGGGGGGGCGGGAACAGTAC. The encoded protein is CASSIRGGREQY. From start to end, the CDR3 is CASSIRGGREQYF.

The sample holds a few counts of this clone. Genes here carry mouse names. The observed sequence ends 1 residue before the CDR3 terminus, with the missing tail filled in from the germline J gene. The gene calls are TRBV26 and TRBJ2-4, with 9 bases lining up with TRBD1. This CDR3 contains 14 residues. Per germline, CDR1 KGHPV and CDR2 FQNQEV (reference sequence). V shed 4 bases, J shed 7 bases, and the junction held 6 bases outside the gene matches. The part of the CDR3 DNA that was read is TGTGCCAGCAGTCCGGGACAGGGTAGAGACACCTTGTAC. This sequence encodes CASSPGQGRDTLY. The whole CDR3 protein reads CASSPGQGRDTLYF.

As regards this clone: Gene labels here are mouse ones. The CDR3 end falls 1 residue outside the read, so it is completed with the germline J gene. The chain is built from TRBV13-2 and TRBJ1-1, with 7 bases fitting TRBD1. Germline lookup yields CDR1 NNHNN and CDR2 SYGAGS (reference sequence). V trimming: 2 bases; J trimming: 7 bases; junction bases outside the gene matches: 2. This CDR3 has 12 residues. The CDR3 spells CASGDRQGEVFF. CDR3 bases read: TGTGCCAGCGGTGACCGACAGGGAGAAGTCTTC.

This clone occurred a few times. The gene symbols are mouse symbols. The read finishes 1 residue shy of the CDR3 end, and the germline J gene is used to complete it. J is TRBJ2-5 and V is TRBV12-2; no clear D. CDR3 size: 8 residues. The V gene's germline CDR1 is SGHLS and CDR2 HYDKME. CDR3 bases read: TGTCCCCAAGACACCCAGTAC. Residues: CPQDTQY. The full CDR3 protein is CPQDTQYF.

About this clone: Mouse germline and gene names are used. The read falls 1 residue short of the CDR3 end, and the missing part is taken from the germline J gene. The chain is built from TRBV19 and TRBJ2-7; 11 nucleotides agree with TRBD2. Trimming at V came to 4 bases and at J to 6 bases, leaving 6 bases not matched to a gene. Germline CDR1 and CDR2: FNHDT and SITEND (reference sequence). This CDR3 is built from 14 residues. The CDR3 protein is CASSPTGGVSEQYF. The part of the CDR3 DNA that was read is TGTGCCAGCAGTCCGACTGGGGGGGTTTCTGAACAGTAC.

About this clone: Gene and germline names: mouse. The CDR3 extends 1 residue past the end of the read, so its final part is completed from the germline J gene. The chain employs TRBV26 and TRBJ2-3; perhaps TRBD1 as D (6 bases). V gave up 6 bases and J gave up 0 bases, with 13 bases separating them. CDR1 and CDR2 (germline): KGHPV, FQNQEV (reference sequence). The CDR3 sequence is 15 residues long. The CDR3 DNA, read in part, is TGTGCCAGCAGCCGAGGGACACCTAGTGCAGAAACGCTGTAT. This sequence encodes CASSRGTPSAETLY. In full, the CDR3 is CASSRGTPSAETLYF.

Regarding this clone: Genes here carry mouse names. Read coverage stops 1 residue before the CDR3 terminus; the germline J gene supplies the remainder. The chain carries TRBV3 and TRBJ2-7; 8 nucleotides match TRBD2. Germline V CDR1 and CDR2: SNHLY, FYNGKV (reference sequence). V lost 4 bases, J lost 7 bases, and 6 bases stayed unmatched. The CDR3 sequence is 13 residues long. CDR3 residues: CASSSRGGEEQYF. CDR3 DNA, as far as it was read: TGTGCCAGCAGCTCCCGGGGGGGCGAGGAACAGTAC.

This clone is classed as medium-sized. The germline and genes are mouse ones. The read is 1 residue too short to cover the CDR3 end, so that end is filled in from the germline J gene. This rearrangement joins TRBV19 to TRBJ2-7; D call uncertain. Trimming cost V 2 bases and J 4 bases, with 7 bases left between them. From germline, CDR1 is FNHDT and CDR2 SITEND (reference sequence). The CDR3 contains 12 residues. This CDR3 reads CASSISRYEQYF. The covered CDR3 bases are TGTGCCAGCAGTATCTCCAGATATGAACAGTAC.

About this clone itself: Germline and genes here are mouse. The sequenced fragment ends 1 residue before the CDR3 boundary, so the rest is inferred from the germline J gene. The V and J genes are TRBV12-2 and TRBJ2-5; 8 nucleotides match TRBD2. Germline-derived CDR1 and CDR2 are SGHLS and HYDKME. The V segment lost 0 bases and the J segment 5 bases; nucleotides outside the gene matches: 3. The CDR3 runs to 14 residues. The DNA read from the CDR3 is TGTGCCAGCTCTCTCGGGGGGGGCAGAGACACCCAGTAC. This translates into CASSLGGGRDTQY. The whole CDR3 region reads CASSLGGGRDTQYF.

This clone was recorded a few times. The listed genes are named as in mouse. Sequencing ends 1 residue short of the CDR3 end; the germline J gene provides the rest. This chain uses TRBV13-3 with TRBJ2-4, with 8 bases fitting TRBD2. The junction had 7 bases not matched to a gene; V was cut back by 0 bases and J by 1 base. Looked up from germline, CDR1 is NNHDY and CDR2 is SYVADS. The length of the CDR3 is 17 residues. This CDR3 reads CASSDDLGGRGQNTLYF. CDR3 DNA (partial): TGTGCCAGCAGTGATGATCTGGGGGGTAGGGGTCAAAACACCTTGTAC.

This clone is judged large. Genes and germline come from the mouse. The read halts 1 residue ahead of the CDR3 end, with the missing end drawn from the germline J gene. This chain links TRBV16 with TRBJ2-5, with D unclear. V lost 2 bases and J 0 bases, leaving 6 bases between the germline ends. CDR1 SGHSA and CDR2 FRNQAP come from the germline V gene. The CDR3 runs 14 residues. CDR3 DNA, as far as it was read: TGTGCAAGCAGCTTAAGGGTTAACCAAGACACCCAGTAC. Residues: CASSLRVNQDTQY. The entire CDR3 sequence reads CASSLRVNQDTQYF. Full variable domain (missing parts from reference TRBV16 and TRBJ2-5): NAGVIQTPRHKVTGKGQEATLWCEPISGHSAVFWYRQTIVQGLEFLTYFRNQAPIDDSGMPKERFSAQMPNQSHSTLKIQSTQPQDSAVYLCASSLRVNQDTQYFGPGTRLLVL.

This clone came up a few times. Mouse germline and gene names are used. The CDR3 end is not reached by the read, which stops 1 residue before it; the germline J gene fills it in. The chain recombines TRBV12-2 with TRBJ2-7; 9 bases map to TRBD2. Trimming at V came to 0 bases and at J to 0 bases, leaving 2 bases not matched to a gene. The CDR3 covers 15 residues. The germline CDR1 and CDR2 sequences are SGHLS and HYDKME. CDR3 bases read: TGTGCCAGCTCTCTCGGACTGGGGCTCTCCTATGAACAGTAC. It yields the protein CASSLGLGLSYEQY. The whole CDR3 protein reads CASSLGLGLSYEQYF.

Comments on this clone: Each gene name is a mouse one. Sequencing ends 1 residue short of the CDR3 end; the germline J gene provides the rest. This chain joins TRBV26 and TRBJ1-2; 9 positions agree with TRBD1. This CDR3 is built from 14 residues. CDR1 is KGHPV, CDR2 FQNQEV, per germline (reference sequence). The trim removed 2 bases at V and 2 bases at J, leaving 0 bases unmatched. CDR3 sequence: CASSLGTGNSDYTF. CDR3 DNA (partial): TGTGCCAGCAGTCTGGGGACAGGGAACTCCGACTACACC.

Points on this clone: Gene names are mouse gene names. The read terminates 1 residue ahead of where the CDR3 ends, so the germline J gene completes it. The V gene is TRBV26, the J gene TRBJ2-5; D uncertain. V dropped 2 bases and J dropped 0 bases, with 6 bases sitting between them. This CDR3 is built from 14 residues. The V gene's germline CDR1 is KGHPV and CDR2 FQNQEV (reference sequence). The DNA read from the CDR3 is TGTGCCAGCAGTCTGGCAGCTAACCAAGACACCCAGTAC. Its translation: CASSLAANQDTQY. The full CDR3 is CASSLAANQDTQYF.

A word on this clone: Genes and germline come from the mouse. The CDR3 end falls 1 residue outside the read, so it is completed with the germline J gene. This chain links TRBV31 with TRBJ2-7; D call uncertain. In germline, CDR1 is GKSSPN, CDR2 SITVG. V was shortened by 1 base and J by 4 bases, with 5 bases between the two germline ends. This CDR3 is built from 11 residues. CDR3 DNA, as far as it was read: TGTGCCTGGAGTCCCAAGTATGAACAGTAC. Protein: CAWSPKYEQY. In full, the CDR3 reads CAWSPKYEQYF.

Notes on this clone: Gene and germline names: mouse. Read sequence stops 1 residue before the CDR3 end, and the germline J gene provides the missing end. J is TRBJ1-4 and V is TRBV3; D unresolved. Per the germline V gene, CDR1 is SNHLY and CDR2 is FYNGKV (reference sequence). Trimming pared 2 bases from V and 3 bases from J, leaving 1 base between. The CDR3 consists of 12 residues. CDR3 amino acids: CASSLPNERLFF. The CDR3 bases that were read are TGTGCCAGCAGCTTACCCAACGAAAGATTATTT.

This clone has just a few counts. The genes are named according to mouse. The observed sequence ends 1 residue before the CDR3 terminus, with the missing tail filled in from the germline J gene. The chain couples TRBV26 to TRBJ2-5; 9 nucleotides agree with TRBD1. This CDR3 has 12 residues. The germline V gene encodes CDR1 KGHPV and CDR2 FQNQEV (reference sequence). With V trimmed by 6 bases and J by 5 bases, 0 bases remained unmatched. CDR3 sequence: CASRDRGDTQYF. The sequenced CDR3 bases are TGTGCCAGCAGGGACAGGGGAGACACCCAGTAC.

As regards this clone: Gene names are the mouse ones. Read sequence stops 1 residue before the CDR3 end, and the germline J gene provides the missing end. The chain is built from TRBV26 and TRBJ2-5; no clear D gene. V shed 1 base and J shed 3 bases, with 5 bases lying between them. This CDR3 is 13 amino acids long. Germline V CDR1 and CDR2: KGHPV, FQNQEV (reference sequence). The sequenced CDR3 bases are TGTGCCAGCAGTCTGTTAGGGCAAGACACCCAGTAC. It codes for CASSLLGQDTQY. From start to end, the CDR3 is CASSLLGQDTQYF.